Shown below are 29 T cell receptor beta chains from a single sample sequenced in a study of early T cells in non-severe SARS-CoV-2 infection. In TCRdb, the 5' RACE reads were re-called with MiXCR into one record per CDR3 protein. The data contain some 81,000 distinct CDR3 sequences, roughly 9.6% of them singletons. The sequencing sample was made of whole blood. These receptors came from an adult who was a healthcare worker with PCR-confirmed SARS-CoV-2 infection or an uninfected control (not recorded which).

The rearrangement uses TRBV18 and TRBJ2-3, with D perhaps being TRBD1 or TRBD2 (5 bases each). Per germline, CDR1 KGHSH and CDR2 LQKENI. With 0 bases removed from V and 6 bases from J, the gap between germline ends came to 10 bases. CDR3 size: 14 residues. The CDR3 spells CASSPPGTSDTQYF. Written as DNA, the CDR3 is TGTGCCAGCTCACCACCGGGGACCTCTGATACGCAGTATTTT.

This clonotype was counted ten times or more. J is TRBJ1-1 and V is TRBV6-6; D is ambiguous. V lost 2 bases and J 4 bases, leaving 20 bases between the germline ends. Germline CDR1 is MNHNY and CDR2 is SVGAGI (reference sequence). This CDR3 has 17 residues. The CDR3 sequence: CASSYGLWTTGATEAFF. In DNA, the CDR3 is TGTGCCAGCAGTTACGGGCTGTGGACCACCGGAGCCACTGAAGCTTTCTTT.

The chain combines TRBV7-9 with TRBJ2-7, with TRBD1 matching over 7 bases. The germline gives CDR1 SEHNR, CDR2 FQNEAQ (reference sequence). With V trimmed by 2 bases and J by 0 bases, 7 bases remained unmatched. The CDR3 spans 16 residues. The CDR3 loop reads CASSLTGTAGSYEQYF. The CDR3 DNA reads TGTGCCAGCAGCTTAACCGGGACAGCTGGCTCCTACGAGCAGTACTTC.

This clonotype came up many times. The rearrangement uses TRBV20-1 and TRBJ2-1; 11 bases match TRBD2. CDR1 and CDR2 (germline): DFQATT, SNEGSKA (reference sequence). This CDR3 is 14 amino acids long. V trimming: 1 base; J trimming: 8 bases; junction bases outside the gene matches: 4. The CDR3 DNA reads TGCAGTGCTAGAGGACTAGCGGGGCCTCATGAGCAGTTCTTC. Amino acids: CSARGLAGPHEQFF.

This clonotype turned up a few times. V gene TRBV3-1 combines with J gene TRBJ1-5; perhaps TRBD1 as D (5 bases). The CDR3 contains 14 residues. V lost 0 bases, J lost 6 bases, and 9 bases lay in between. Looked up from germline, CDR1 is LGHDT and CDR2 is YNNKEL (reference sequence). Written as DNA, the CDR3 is TGTGCCAGCAGCCAAGATACCGGGGCTCAGCCCCAGCATTTT. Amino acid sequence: CASSQDTGAQPQHF.

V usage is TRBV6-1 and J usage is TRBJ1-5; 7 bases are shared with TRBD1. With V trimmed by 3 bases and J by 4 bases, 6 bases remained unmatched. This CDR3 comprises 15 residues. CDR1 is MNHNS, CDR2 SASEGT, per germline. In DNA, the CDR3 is TGTGCCAGCAGTGAGTTGACAGGGTTAAATCAGCCCCAGCATTTT. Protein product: CASSELTGLNQPQHF.

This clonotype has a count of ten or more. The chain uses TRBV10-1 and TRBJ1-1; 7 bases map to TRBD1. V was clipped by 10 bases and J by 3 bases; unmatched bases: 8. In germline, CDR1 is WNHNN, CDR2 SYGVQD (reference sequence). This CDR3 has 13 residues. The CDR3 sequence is CATATGEDTEAFF. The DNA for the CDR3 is TGCGCCACCGCAACAGGGGAAGACACTGAAGCTTTCTTT.

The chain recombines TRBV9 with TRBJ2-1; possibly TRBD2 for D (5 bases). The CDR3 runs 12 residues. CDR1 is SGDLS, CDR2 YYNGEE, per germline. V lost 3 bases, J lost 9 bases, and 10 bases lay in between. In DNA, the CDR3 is TGTGCCAGCAGCGGCTCTAGCAGTGAGCAGTTCTTC. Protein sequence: CASSGSSSEQFF.

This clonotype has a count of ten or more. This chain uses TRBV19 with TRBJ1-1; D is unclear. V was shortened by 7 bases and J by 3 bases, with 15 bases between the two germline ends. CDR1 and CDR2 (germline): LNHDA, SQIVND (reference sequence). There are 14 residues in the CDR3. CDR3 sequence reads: CASTGWAKDTEAFF. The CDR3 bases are TGTGCCAGTACCGGGTGGGCGAAGGACACTGAAGCTTTCTTT. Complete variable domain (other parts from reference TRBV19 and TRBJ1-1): DGGITQSPKYLFRKEGQNVTLSCEQNLNHDAMYWYRQDPGQGLRLIYYSQIVNDFQKGDIAEGYSVSREKKESFPLTVTSAQKNPTAFYLCASTGWAKDTEAFFGQGTRLTVV.

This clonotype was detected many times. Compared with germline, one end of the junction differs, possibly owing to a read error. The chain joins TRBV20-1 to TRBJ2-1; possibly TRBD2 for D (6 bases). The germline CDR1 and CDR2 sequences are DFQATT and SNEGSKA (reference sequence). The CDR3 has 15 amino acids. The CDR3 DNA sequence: TGCAGTGCTCGAGAACGGGAGAGCTCCTACAATGAGCAGTTCTTC. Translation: CSARERESSYNEQFF.

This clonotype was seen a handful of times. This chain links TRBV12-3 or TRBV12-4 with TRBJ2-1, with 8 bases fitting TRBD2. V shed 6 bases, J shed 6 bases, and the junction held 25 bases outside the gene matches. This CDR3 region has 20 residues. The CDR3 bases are TGTGCCAGCAGGGGGACTAGTCTACAGTCCCAACAAAAACAGGGCAATGAGCAGTTCTTC. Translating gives CASRGTSLQSQQKQGNEQFF.

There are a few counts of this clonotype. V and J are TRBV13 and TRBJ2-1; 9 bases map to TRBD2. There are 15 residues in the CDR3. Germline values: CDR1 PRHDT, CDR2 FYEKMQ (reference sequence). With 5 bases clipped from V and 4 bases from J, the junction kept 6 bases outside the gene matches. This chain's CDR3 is CASSPRTSVYNEQFF. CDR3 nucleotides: TGTGCCAGCAGCCCCCGGACTAGCGTATACAATGAGCAGTTCTTC.

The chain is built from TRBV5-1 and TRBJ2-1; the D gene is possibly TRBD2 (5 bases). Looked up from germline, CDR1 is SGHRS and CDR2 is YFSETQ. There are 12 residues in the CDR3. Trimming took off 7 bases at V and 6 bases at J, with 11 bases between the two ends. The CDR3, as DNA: TGCGCCAGCGGACTCCGGGGCAATGAGCAGTTCTTC. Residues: CASGLRGNEQFF.

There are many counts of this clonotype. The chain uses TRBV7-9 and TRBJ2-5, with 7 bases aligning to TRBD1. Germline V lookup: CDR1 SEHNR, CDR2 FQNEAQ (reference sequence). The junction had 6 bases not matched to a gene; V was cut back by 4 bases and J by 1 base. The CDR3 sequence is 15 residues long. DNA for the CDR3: TGTGCCAGCAGCTCGGACAGGACCGTCCAAGAGACCCAGTACTTC. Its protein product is CASSSDRTVQETQYF.

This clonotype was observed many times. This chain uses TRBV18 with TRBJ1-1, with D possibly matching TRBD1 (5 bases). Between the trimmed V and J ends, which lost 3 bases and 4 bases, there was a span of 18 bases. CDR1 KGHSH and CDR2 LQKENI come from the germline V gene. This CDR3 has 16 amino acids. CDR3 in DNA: TGTGCCAGCTCACCTCGGGACGTGGCGATTGTCACTGAAGCTTTCTTT. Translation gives CASSPRDVAIVTEAFF. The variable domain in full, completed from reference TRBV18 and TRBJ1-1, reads NAGVMQNPRHLVRRRGQEARLRCSPMKGHSHVYWYRQLPEEGLKFMVYLQKENIIDESGMPKERFSAEFPKEGPSILRIQQVVRGDSAAYFCASSPRDVAIVTEAFFGQGTRLTVV.

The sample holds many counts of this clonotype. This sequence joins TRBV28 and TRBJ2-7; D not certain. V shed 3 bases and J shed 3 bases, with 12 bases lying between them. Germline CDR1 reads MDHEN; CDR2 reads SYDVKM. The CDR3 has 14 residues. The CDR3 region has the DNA TGTGCCAGCAGTTTTATACGGGCGCGCTACGAGCAGTACTTC. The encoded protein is CASSFIRARYEQYF.

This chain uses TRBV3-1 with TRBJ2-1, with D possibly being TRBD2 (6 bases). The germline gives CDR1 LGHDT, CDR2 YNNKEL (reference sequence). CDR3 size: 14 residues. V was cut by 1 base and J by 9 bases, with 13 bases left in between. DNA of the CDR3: TGTGCCAGCAGCCAAGTAGGACTAATAGGTGAGCAGTTCTTC. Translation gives CASSQVGLIGEQFF.

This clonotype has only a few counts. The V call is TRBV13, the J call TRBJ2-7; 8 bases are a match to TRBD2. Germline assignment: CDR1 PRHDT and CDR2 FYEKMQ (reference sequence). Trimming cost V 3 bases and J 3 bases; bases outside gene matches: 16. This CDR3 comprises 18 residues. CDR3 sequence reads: CASSFSQPSGTRLYEQYF. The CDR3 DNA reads TGTGCCAGCAGCTTCTCGCAGCCGTCCGGGACTAGACTCTACGAGCAGTACTTC. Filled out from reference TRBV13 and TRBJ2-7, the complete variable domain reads AAGVIQSPRHLIKEKRETATLKCYPIPRHDTVYWYQQGPGQDPQFLISFYEKMQSDKGSIPDRFSAQQFSDYHSELNMSSLELGDSALYFCASSFSQPSGTRLYEQYFGPGTRLTVT.

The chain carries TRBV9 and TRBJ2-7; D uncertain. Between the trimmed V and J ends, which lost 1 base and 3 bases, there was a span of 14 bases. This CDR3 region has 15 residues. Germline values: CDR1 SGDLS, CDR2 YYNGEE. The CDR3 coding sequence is TGTGCCAGCAGCGTAAATCCTAACCTAATCTACGAGCAGTACTTC. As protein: CASSVNPNLIYEQYF.

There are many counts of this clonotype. The DNA for the CDR3 is TGTGCCAGCAGCCAAGTTGTAGCGGGAGTAAACACCGGGGAGCTGTTTTTT. Residues: CASSQVVAGVNTGELFF. The genes are TRBV14 and TRBJ2-2; 9 nucleotides match TRBD2. Germline CDR1 SGHDN, CDR2 FVKESK. This CDR3 has 17 residues. Trimming took 1 base from V and 2 from J; bases not matched to a gene: 5. Full variable domain (rest looked up from reference TRBV14 and TRBJ2-2): EAGVTQFPSHSVIEKGQTVTLRCDPISGHDNLYWYRRVMGKEIKFLLHFVKESKQDESGMPNNRFLAERTGGTYSTLKVQPAELEDSGVYFCASSQVVAGVNTGELFFGEGSRLTVL.

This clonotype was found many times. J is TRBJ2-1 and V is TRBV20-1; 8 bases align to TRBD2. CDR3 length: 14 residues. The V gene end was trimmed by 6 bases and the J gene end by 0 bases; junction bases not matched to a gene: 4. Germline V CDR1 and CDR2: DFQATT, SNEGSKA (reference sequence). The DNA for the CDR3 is TGCAGTGCGATTAGCGGGACCTCCTACAATGAGCAGTTCTTC. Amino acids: CSAISGTSYNEQFF.

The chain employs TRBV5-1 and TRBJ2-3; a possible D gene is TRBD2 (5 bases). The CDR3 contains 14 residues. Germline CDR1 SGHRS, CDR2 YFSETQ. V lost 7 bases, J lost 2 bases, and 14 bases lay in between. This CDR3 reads CASRTRSHTDTQYF. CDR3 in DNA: TGCGCCAGCCGGACTCGGTCCCACACAGATACGCAGTATTTT. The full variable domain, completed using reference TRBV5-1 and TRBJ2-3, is KAGVTQTPRYLIKTRGQQVTLSCSPISGHRSVSWYQQTPGQGLQFLFEYFSETQRNKGNFPGRFSGRQFSNSRSEMNVSTLELGDSALYLCASRTRSHTDTQYFGPGTRLTVL.

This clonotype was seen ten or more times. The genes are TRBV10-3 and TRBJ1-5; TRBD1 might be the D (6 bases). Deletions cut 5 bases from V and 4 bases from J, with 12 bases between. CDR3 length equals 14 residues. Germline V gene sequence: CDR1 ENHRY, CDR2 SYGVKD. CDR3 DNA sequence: TGTGCCATCAGTATTTCGGGACAAAATCAGCCCCAGCATTTT. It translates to CAISISGQNQPQHF.

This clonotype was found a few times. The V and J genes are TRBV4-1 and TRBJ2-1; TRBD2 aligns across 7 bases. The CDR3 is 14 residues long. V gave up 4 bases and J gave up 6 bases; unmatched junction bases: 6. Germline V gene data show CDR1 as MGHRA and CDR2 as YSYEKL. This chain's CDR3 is CASSLTSAPNEQFF. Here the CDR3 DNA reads TGCGCCAGCAGCCTAACTAGCGCACCCAATGAGCAGTTCTTC.

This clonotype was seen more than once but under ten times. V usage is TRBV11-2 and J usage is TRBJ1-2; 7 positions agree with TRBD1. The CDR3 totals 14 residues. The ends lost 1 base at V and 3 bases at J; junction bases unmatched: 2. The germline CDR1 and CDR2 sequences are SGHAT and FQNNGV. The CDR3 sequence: CASSLAGTDYGYTF. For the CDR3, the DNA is TGTGCCAGCAGCTTAGCCGGGACAGACTATGGCTACACCTTC. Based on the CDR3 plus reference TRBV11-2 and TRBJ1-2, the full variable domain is EAGVAQSPRYKIIEKRQSVAFWCNPISGHATLYWYQQILGQGPKLLIQFQNNGVVDDSQLPKDRFSAERLKGVDSTLKIQPAKLEDSAVYLCASSLAGTDYGYTFGSGTRLTVV.

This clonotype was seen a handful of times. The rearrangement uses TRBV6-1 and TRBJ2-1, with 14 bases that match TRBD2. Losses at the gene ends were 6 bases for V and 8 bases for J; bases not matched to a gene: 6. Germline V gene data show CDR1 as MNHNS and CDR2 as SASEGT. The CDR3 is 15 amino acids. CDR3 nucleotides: TGTGCCAGCAGAAGACTAGCGGGAGGGTTCGATGAGCAGTTCTTC. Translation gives CASRRLAGGFDEQFF.

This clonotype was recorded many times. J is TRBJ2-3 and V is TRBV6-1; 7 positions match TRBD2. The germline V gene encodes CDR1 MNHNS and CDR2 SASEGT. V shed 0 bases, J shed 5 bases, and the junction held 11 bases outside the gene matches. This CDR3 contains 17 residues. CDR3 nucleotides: TGTGCCAGCAGTGAAGCGGAAGGACTAGTGGGCGGAGATACGCAGTATTTT. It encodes CASSEAEGLVGGDTQYF.

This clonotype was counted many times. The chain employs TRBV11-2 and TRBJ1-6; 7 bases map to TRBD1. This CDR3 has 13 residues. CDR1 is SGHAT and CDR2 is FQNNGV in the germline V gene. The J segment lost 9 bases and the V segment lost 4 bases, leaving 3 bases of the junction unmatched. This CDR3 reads CASSSDRVSPLHF. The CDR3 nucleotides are TGTGCCAGCAGCTCAGACAGGGTTTCACCCCTCCACTTT.

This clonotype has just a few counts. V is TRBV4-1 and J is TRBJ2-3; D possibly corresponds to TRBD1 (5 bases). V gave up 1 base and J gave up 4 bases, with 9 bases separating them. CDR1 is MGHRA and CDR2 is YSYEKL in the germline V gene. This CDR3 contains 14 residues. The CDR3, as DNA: TGCGCCAGCAGCCAAGGCAGGGCCCCAGATACGCAGTATTTT. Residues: CASSQGRAPDTQYF.